This TCR beta chain stems from a study of CD8+ T cells in alopecia areata. The authors extracted RNA and reverse transcribed it into cDNA as the sequencing template. Only in-frame clones appear in the TCRdb table, and some are missing; sequencing was by immunoSEQ multiplex PCR. The sample contains 95,000 to 120,000 clones, less than 70% of which appear only once. Germline CDR1 and CDR2: SGHAT and FQNNGV. This CDR3 region has 15 residues. The V gene lost 1 base and the J gene lost 7 bases, with 11 bases spanning the gap. Treatment of the sample: oral pan-JAK inhibitor, 5-10 mg twice daily. Sorting separated CD4+ and CD8+ T cells out of PBMCs.

This TCR was sampled from a human donor with alopecia areata. The sequenced sample was CD4+ T cells sorted from blood, obtained at week 24, from a patient treated with tofacitinib. The chain employs TRBV11-2 and TRBJ1-6; D uncertain. The CDR3 coding sequence is TGTGCCAGCAGCTTAGGCTATGCACCCAATTCACCCCTCCACTTT. This translates into CASSLGYAPNSPLHF.